A single sample gave rise to the 8 T cell receptor beta chains below, sequenced in a study of cytomegalovirus exposure and HLA in healthy donors. PCR was performed using 60 Vbeta and 13 Jbeta primers. Only in-frame clones appear in the TCRdb table, and some are missing; sequencing was by immunoSEQ multiplex PCR. The sample spans approximately 75,000 clones; the ten largest clones claim roughly 0.89%. The sample comprised PBMCs. These receptors were obtained from a boy under 18 in good health and CMV-seronegative.

This chain joins TRBV14 and TRBJ1-2, with D perhaps TRBD1 (5 bases). In germline, CDR1 is SGHDN, CDR2 FVKESK. V gave up 1 base and J gave up 6 bases, with 18 bases separating them. The CDR3 totals 16 residues. The CDR3 DNA is TGTGCCAGCAGCCAAGGCGGGACGGAGCTAACTCATGGCTACACCTTC. Translating gives CASSQGGTELTHGYTF.

V usage is TRBV19 and J usage is TRBJ1-2; 8 bases map to TRBD1. The CDR3 has 15 amino acids. J was trimmed by 6 bases and V by 2 bases; bases with no gene match: 8. Germline loops: CDR1 LNHDA, CDR2 SQIVND (reference sequence). Here the CDR3 DNA reads TGTGCCAGTAGTATACGGGGACAGGCTTCCGATGGCTACACCTTC. It is translated as CASSIRGQASDGYTF.

V gene TRBV11-2 combines with J gene TRBJ2-7; 7 bases map to TRBD1. Germline V CDR1 and CDR2: SGHAT, FQNNGV. V was clipped by 0 bases and J by 7 bases; unmatched bases: 6. This CDR3 contains 14 residues. CDR3 amino acids: CASSLDASGGEQYF. DNA of the CDR3: TGTGCCAGCAGCTTAGACGCTTCAGGGGGAGAGCAGTACTTC.

This sequence joins TRBV4-2 and TRBJ2-7, with 9 bases fitting TRBD2. The CDR3 has 16 amino acids. Germline loops: CDR1 LGHNA, CDR2 YNFKEQ. V shed 1 base and J 2 bases; nucleotides not matched to a gene: 6. The DNA of the CDR3 is TGTGCCAGCAGCCAAGGACTAGCGGCGGACACCTACGAGCAGTACTTC. Translating gives CASSQGLAADTYEQYF.

The chain combines TRBV7-8 with TRBJ2-5; 12 nucleotides match TRBD2. V shed 5 bases and J 5 bases; nucleotides not matched to a gene: 9. The germline V gene encodes CDR1 SGHVS and CDR2 FQNEAQ. The CDR3 is made up of 16 amino acids. CDR3 protein: CASSPGLAGRAETQYF. CDR3 DNA: TGTGCCAGCAGCCCCGGACTAGCGGGAAGGGCGGAGACCCAGTACTTC.

This rearrangement joins TRBV29-1 to TRBJ2-3, with D unresolved. Germline CDR1 and CDR2: SQVTM and ANQGSEA. Trimming cost V 5 bases and J 0 bases, with 9 bases left between them. The CDR3 runs 13 residues. The CDR3 loop reads CSVIPTSTDTQYF. The DNA of the CDR3 is TGCAGCGTTATACCGACTAGCACAGATACGCAGTATTTT.

The chain carries TRBV12-5 and TRBJ2-7, with D possibly matching TRBD2 (6 bases). CDR3 length equals 16 residues. Germline lookup yields CDR1 LGHNT and CDR2 FRNRAP. V was pared by 2 bases and J by 0 bases, with 14 bases between. This CDR3 reads CASGLSRDSSSYEQYF. The CDR3 DNA follows: TGTGCTAGTGGTTTGTCCCGGGACTCCAGCTCCTACGAGCAGTACTTC.

CDR3 protein: CAISESGAGHEQYF. CDR3 DNA: TGTGCCATCAGTGAGTCGGGGGCAGGCCACGAGCAGTACTTC. The chain has TRBV10-3 and TRBJ2-7; maybe TRBD1 (6 bases). Trimming left V 0 bases short and J 5 bases short, with 11 bases between. The CDR3 runs to 14 residues. Germline V gives CDR1 ENHRY, CDR2 SYGVKD.